The 19 T cell receptor beta chains given below trace back to one sample, sequenced in a study of OX40 agonist ivuxolimab in advanced cancers. Sequenced by immunoSEQ multiplex PCR; TCRdb stores in-frame clones only, minus some. The sample has tens of thousands of clones, about nine tenths seen once; the top ten hold approximately 9.9%. Source: CD4+ or CD8+ T cells sorted from blood, taken in a trial of the OX40 agonist ivuxolimab. Receptors were obtained from an adult with an advanced solid tumor such as melanoma, head and neck, liver or kidney cancer.

The chain carries TRBV7-3 and TRBJ1-1, with a weak D call TRBD1 (6 bases). CDR1 and CDR2 from the germline V gene are SGHTA and FQGTGA. With 3 bases removed from V and 10 bases from J, the gap between germline ends came to 9 bases. The CDR3 spans 11 residues. The CDR3 DNA reads as TGTGCCAGCAGCTTTGAGGGGGGAGCTTTCTTT. Its protein product is CASSFEGGAFF.

In this sample, this clone turned up once. V is TRBV11-2 and J is TRBJ1-3; D gene unclear. V lost 5 bases, J lost 0 bases, and 14 bases lay in between. The germline V gene encodes CDR1 SGHAT and CDR2 FQNNGV. CDR3 length equals 16 residues. CDR3 nucleotides: TGTGCCAGCAGCGCTAATCAGAGACCCTCTGGAAACACCATATATTTT. Amino acid sequence: CASSANQRPSGNTIYF. The full variable domain, its missing parts supplied by reference TRBV11-2 and TRBJ1-3, is EAGVAQSPRYKIIEKRQSVAFWCNPISGHATLYWYQQILGQGPKLLIQFQNNGVVDDSQLPKDRFSAERLKGVDSTLKIQPAKLEDSAVYLCASSANQRPSGNTIYFGEGSWLTVV.

This CDR3 reads CASSMELGVYNEQFF. In nucleotides, the CDR3 is TGTGCCAGTAGTATGGAGCTAGGCGTCTACAATGAGCAGTTCTTC. This chain connects TRBV19 to TRBJ2-1, with D unresolved. Trimming removed 3 bases from V and 3 bases from J, with 12 bases in between. CDR1 is LNHDA and CDR2 is SQIVND in the germline V gene (reference sequence). The CDR3 is 15 amino acids.

CDR3 bases: TGTGCCAGCAGTGAATGGGCAGGGGGCGAAGAGACCCAGTACTTC. Translation: CASSEWAGGEETQYF. The chain couples TRBV6-1 to TRBJ2-5; 8 bases match TRBD1. This CDR3 is built from 15 residues. Germline-derived CDR1 and CDR2 are MNHNS and SASEGT. V was clipped by 2 bases and J by 3 bases; unmatched bases: 5.

The DNA for the CDR3 is TGCAGCGCTCACGAGGGGTCAGACACCGGGGAGCTGTTTTTT. Protein sequence: CSAHEGSDTGELFF. The chain combines TRBV29-1 with TRBJ2-2; D possibly matches TRBD1 or TRBD2 (5 bases each). The V gene's germline CDR1 is SQVTM and CDR2 ANQGSEA. V was pared by 7 bases and J by 3 bases, with 15 bases between. CDR3 length: 14 amino acids.

This chain joins TRBV6-4 and TRBJ2-3; TRBD2 agrees at 9 bases. This CDR3 is built from 15 residues. The germline V gene has CDR1 MRHNA and CDR2 SNTAGT. J lost 4 bases, V lost 4 bases, and 6 bases had no gene match. CDR3 protein: CASSAGTSLPDTQYF. CDR3 coding DNA: TGTGCCAGCAGTGCAGGGACTAGCCTGCCAGATACGCAGTATTTT.

This clone was seen just once. This chain links TRBV29-1 with TRBJ2-1, with unresolved D. This CDR3 has 15 residues. Deletions cut 1 base from V and 0 bases from J, with 10 bases between. Germline lookup yields CDR1 SQVTM and CDR2 ANQGSEA. The DNA of the CDR3 is TGCAGCGTTGAAGTAGGCCCGAGCTCCTACAATGAGCAGTTCTTC. It encodes CSVEVGPSSYNEQFF.

The V call is TRBV7-9, the J call TRBJ2-1, with no clear D. Trimming shortened V by 2 bases and J by 0 bases, and 8 bases separated the two germline ends. CDR3 length equals 15 residues. Germline V gene data show CDR1 as SEHNR and CDR2 as FQNEAQ (reference sequence). CDR3 region: CASSLSESSYNEQFF. The CDR3 nucleotides are TGTGCCAGCAGCTTATCGGAGAGCTCCTACAATGAGCAGTTCTTC. Full variable domain (missing parts from reference TRBV7-9 and TRBJ2-1): DTGVSQNPRHKITKRGQNVTFRCDPISEHNRLYWYRQTLGQGPEFLTYFQNEAQLEKSRLLSDRFSAERPKGSFSTLEIQRTEQGDSAMYLCASSLSESSYNEQFFGPGTRLTVL.

V and J are TRBV28 and TRBJ2-1, with D unresolved. Trimming took 3 bases from V and 6 from J, leaving 9 bases between them. The CDR3 sequence is 13 residues long. CDR1 is MDHEN and CDR2 is SYDVKM in the germline V gene. This CDR3 reads CASSFGPANEQFF. Written as DNA, the CDR3 is TGTGCCAGCAGTTTCGGGCCAGCCAATGAGCAGTTCTTC.

The genes are TRBV28 and TRBJ2-7; perhaps TRBD1 as D (5 bases). This CDR3 spans 15 amino acids. From germline, CDR1 is MDHEN and CDR2 SYDVKM. Between the trimmed V and J ends, which lost 4 bases and 3 bases, there was a span of 16 bases. The CDR3 coding sequence is TGTGCCAGCAGTTCCTGGACAACAAACAGCTACGAGCAGTACTTC. Encoded protein: CASSSWTTNSYEQYF.

The chain has TRBV27 and TRBJ2-3, with D possibly matching TRBD2 (6 bases). This CDR3 is built from 14 residues. V lost 8 bases to trimming and J lost 0 bases, with 12 bases between them. CDR1 MNHEY and CDR2 SMNVEV come from the germline V gene (reference sequence). The CDR3 bases are TGTGCCAGCTGGCCCCGGGGGAGCACAGATACGCAGTATTTT. As protein: CASWPRGSTDTQYF.

This chain uses TRBV11-3 with TRBJ1-2; possibly TRBD1 for D (5 bases). V dropped 5 bases and J dropped 2 bases, with 15 bases sitting between them. The CDR3 totals 15 residues. Germline assignment: CDR1 SGHNT and CDR2 YENEEA. The CDR3 DNA reads TGTGCCAGCAGCCAAGGGGACGGATCAAACTATGGCTACACCTTC. The encoded protein is CASSQGDGSNYGYTF.

This clone was picked up one time. The chain is built from TRBV7-9 and TRBJ1-1, with TRBD1 matching over 11 bases. With 5 bases clipped from V and 6 bases from J, the junction kept 8 bases outside the gene matches. This CDR3 has 15 amino acids. CDR1 and CDR2 from the germline V gene are SEHNR and FQNEAQ (reference sequence). The CDR3 sequence is CASSESRTGGSEAFF. CDR3 DNA sequence: TGTGCCAGCAGCGAGTCTAGGACAGGGGGCTCTGAAGCTTTCTTT.

The chain employs TRBV2 and TRBJ2-7, with TRBD1 matching 7 bases. V trimming: 6 bases; J trimming: 3 bases; junction bases outside the gene matches: 5. The CDR3 totals 13 residues. Per germline, CDR1 SNHLY and CDR2 FYNNEI. The CDR3 protein is CASSRQGNYEQYF. In DNA, the CDR3 is TGTGCCAGCAGCCGACAGGGTAACTACGAGCAGTACTTC.

This sequence joins TRBV9 and TRBJ1-3; a weak D match, TRBD1 (5 bases). Trimming left V 3 bases short and J 2 bases short, with 12 bases between. The CDR3 covers 15 residues. The germline V gene has CDR1 SGDLS and CDR2 YYNGEE. The CDR3 bases are TGTGCCAGCAGCGCAACCAGGGAGGCTGGAAACACCATATATTTT. As protein: CASSATREAGNTIYF.

V gene TRBV27 combines with J gene TRBJ2-2; D remains ambiguous. The CDR3 contains 12 residues. Trimming stripped 4 bases from V and 6 bases from J, with 6 bases between. Germline CDR1 and CDR2: MNHEY and SMNVEV (reference sequence). The CDR3 DNA is TGTGCCAGCAGTTATCGGTCCGGGGAGCTGTTTTTT. Its translation is CASSYRSGELFF.

The chain links TRBV10-3 to TRBJ1-2; no definite D call. The CDR3 runs to 12 residues. CDR1 ENHRY and CDR2 SYGVKD come from the germline V gene. The ends were cut back, 8 bases at V and 5 bases at J, with 12 bases in the middle. DNA of the CDR3: TGTGCCATCCACTTACCGGGATATGGCTACACCTTC. Amino acids: CAIHLPGYGYTF.

The rearrangement joins TRBV27 to TRBJ1-1; no firm D call. Germline lookup yields CDR1 MNHEY and CDR2 SMNVEV (reference sequence). With 4 bases removed from V and 4 bases from J, the gap between germline ends came to 10 bases. The CDR3 has 13 amino acids. The CDR3 reads CASSYQVSTEAFF. The CDR3 coding sequence is TGTGCCAGCAGTTATCAGGTATCCACTGAAGCTTTCTTT.

The sample holds one count of this clone. The chain uses TRBV7-6 and TRBJ2-5; TRBD1 agrees at 10 bases. The tail of the sequence fits TRBJ2-7 better, so the J call may be wrong. The CDR3 runs to 16 residues. Germline values: CDR1 SGHVS, CDR2 FNYEAQ. The CDR3 loop reads CASSLARTGGSYEQYF. Written as DNA, the CDR3 is TGTGCCAGCAGCTTAGCGAGGACAGGGGGCTCCTACGAGCAGTACTTC.